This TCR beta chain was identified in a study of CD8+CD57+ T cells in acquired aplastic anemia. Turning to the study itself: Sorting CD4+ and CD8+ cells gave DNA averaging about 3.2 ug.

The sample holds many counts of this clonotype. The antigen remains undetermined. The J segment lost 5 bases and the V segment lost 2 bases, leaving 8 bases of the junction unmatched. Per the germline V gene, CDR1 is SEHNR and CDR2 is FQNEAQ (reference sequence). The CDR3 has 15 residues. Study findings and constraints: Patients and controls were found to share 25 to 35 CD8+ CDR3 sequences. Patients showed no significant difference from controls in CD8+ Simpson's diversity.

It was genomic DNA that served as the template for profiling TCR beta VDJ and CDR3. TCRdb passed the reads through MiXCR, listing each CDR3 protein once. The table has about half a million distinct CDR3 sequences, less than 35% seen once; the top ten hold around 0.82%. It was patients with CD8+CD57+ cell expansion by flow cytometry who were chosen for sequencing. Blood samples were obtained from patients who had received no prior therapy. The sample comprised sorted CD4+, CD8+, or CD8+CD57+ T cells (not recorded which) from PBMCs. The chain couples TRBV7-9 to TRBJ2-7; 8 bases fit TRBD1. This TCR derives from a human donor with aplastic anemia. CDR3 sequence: CASSLSQGASHEQYF. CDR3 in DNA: TGTGCCAGCAGCTTAAGCCAGGGGGCGTCCCACGAGCAGTACTTC.